This TCR beta chain was sequenced for a study of regulatory T cells in long-lasting Graves disease. In its sample, this clonotype was seen a few times. The junction and the germline gene differ at one end; a read error may be behind it. Time point reported: newly diagnosed GD, antithyroid drugs for less than 3 months. The TCR library was made from RNA extracted from PBMCs. Per germline, CDR1 SGHTA and CDR2 FQGNSA. The CDR3 spans 15 residues. For TCR beta, libraries came from iRepertoire HTBI primers and Arm-PCR of CDR3 regions. One entry per CDR3 protein, called by TCRdb with MiXCR from the multiplex PCR reads. Of about half a million distinct CDR3 sequences listed, 12% are singletons. These data also featured in a second study, about T cells in Graves' hyperthyroidism and ophthalmopathy. Turning to that study: Separation of ophthalmopathy from stable hyperthyroidism was achieved by a 13 V-J model.

The receptor was isolated from a woman aged 25 to 39 with Graves disease. This sample comprised peripheral blood mononuclear cells (PBMCs), obtained at new diagnosis, from a patient treated with antithyroid drugs. The chain couples TRBV7-2 to TRBJ2-2; 8 positions agree with TRBD1. DNA of the CDR3: TGTGCCAGCAGCCCCGGACAGGGATCAGGCGGGGAGCTGCTTTTT. Translated, it gives CASSPGQGSGGELLF.